The clone carrying this TCR beta chain was found many times. The data belong to a study of regulatory T cells in long-lasting Graves disease. With iRepertoire HTBI primers and Arm-PCR of CDR3 regions, TCR beta libraries were built. TCRdb reprocessed the multiplex PCR reads with MiXCR, giving one entry per CDR3 protein. The data hold approximately 230,000 distinct CDR3 sequences, with approximately 16% observed a single time. The CDR3 covers 18 residues. Trimming at V came to 0 bases and at J to 0 bases, leaving 8 bases not matched to a gene. Germline CDR1 and CDR2: LNHNV and YYDKDF (reference sequence). The time point here: newly diagnosed GD, antithyroid drugs for less than 3 months. Extracted PBMC RNA gave rise to the TCR library. Staff took roughly 8.1 milliliters of peripheral blood and put it into EDTA tubes.

The V call is TRBV15, the J call TRBJ2-7; 10 bases are a match to TRBD1. The sequence derives from a female donor with Graves disease. The sequencing here drew on peripheral blood mononuclear cells (PBMCs), taken at new diagnosis, from a patient treated with antithyroid drugs. CDR3 residues: CATSRDRDRGMSSYEQYF. The CDR3 nucleotides read TGTGCCACCAGCAGAGACCGGGACAGGGGTATGTCCTCCTACGAGCAGTACTTC.